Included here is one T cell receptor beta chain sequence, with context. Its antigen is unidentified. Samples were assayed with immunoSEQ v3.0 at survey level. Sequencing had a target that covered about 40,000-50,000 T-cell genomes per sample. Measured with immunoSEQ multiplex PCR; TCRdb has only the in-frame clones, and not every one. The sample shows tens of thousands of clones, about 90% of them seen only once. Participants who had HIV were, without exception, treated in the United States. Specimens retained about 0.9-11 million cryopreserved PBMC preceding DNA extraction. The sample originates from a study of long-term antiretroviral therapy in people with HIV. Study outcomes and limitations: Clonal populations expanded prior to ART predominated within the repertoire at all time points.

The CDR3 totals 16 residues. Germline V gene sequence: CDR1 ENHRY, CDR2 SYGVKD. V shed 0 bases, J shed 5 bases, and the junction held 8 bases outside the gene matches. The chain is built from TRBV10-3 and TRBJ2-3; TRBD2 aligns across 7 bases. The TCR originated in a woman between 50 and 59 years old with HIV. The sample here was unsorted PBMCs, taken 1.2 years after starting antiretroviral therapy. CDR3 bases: TGTGCCATCAGTGAGTCCCAGCGGGGAAATGAAGATACGCAGTATTTT. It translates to CAISESQRGNEDTQYF.